This TCR beta chain was captured by sequencing in a study of blood T cell repertoires in COVID-19. About the study: Donors in the United States, Italy and Spain gave samples during acute or convalescent COVID-19. T cells, B-cell-depleted T cells, or PBMCs supplied cDNA or gDNA.

This clone was found a few times. Germline-derived CDR1 and CDR2 are LNHDA and SQIVND (reference sequence). The CDR3 is 13 amino acids. Trimming took 2 bases from V and 3 from J, leaving 7 bases between them. Original data processing: It was from reference gene primer amplification that nucleated cell counts were estimated. Repertoires were generated with immunoSEQ multiplex PCR, while TCRdb's copy carries only in-frame clones and drops some. V and J calls and clone size follow that table, whereas D and trimming were derived from the DNA. The sample records about 210,000 clones, around 80% being singletons.

The rearrangement uses TRBV19 and TRBJ1-1; the D gene is possibly TRBD1 (5 bases). Sequencing was carried out using peripheral blood. The sequence was obtained from a human donor in a cohort sampled during active COVID-19. CDR3 residues: CASSIQQDTEAFF. The CDR3 DNA sequence: TGTGCCAGTAGTATACAACAGGACACTGAAGCTTTCTTT.